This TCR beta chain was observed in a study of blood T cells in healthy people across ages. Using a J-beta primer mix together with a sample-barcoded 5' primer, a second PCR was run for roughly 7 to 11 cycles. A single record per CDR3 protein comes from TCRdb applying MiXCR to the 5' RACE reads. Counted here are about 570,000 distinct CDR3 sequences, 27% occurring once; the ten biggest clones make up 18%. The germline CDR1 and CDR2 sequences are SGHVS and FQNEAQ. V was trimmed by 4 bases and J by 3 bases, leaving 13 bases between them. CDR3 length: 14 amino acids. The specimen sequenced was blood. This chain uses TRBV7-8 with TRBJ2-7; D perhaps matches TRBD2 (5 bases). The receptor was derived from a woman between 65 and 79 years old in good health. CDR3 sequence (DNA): TGTGCCAGCAGCTCGGACGGAGGATACTACGAGCAGTACTTC. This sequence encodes CASSSDGGYYEQYF.